This T cell receptor (beta chain) comes out of a study of T cells in Graves' hyperthyroidism and ophthalmopathy. Study-level results: Ophthalmopathy was told apart from stable hyperthyroidism by a 13 V-J model. Most clonotypes expanded in thyroid above 0.001 were likewise present in blood.

RNA transcripts gave rise to amplified TCR beta CDR3 regions. A first-round RT-PCR of the TCR CDR3 used the HTBI primer set. TCRdb reprocessed the multiplex PCR reads via MiXCR and lists one record per CDR3 protein. Of hundreds of thousands of distinct CDR3 sequences listed, 14% are singletons. Absent ophthalmopathy progression within 18 months defined stable Graves' hyperthyroidism. This clonotype was counted ten times or more. What it binds is unknown. The specimen was blood. This TCR was sampled from a woman aged 18-35 years with Graves' hyperthyroidism.

DNA of the CDR3: TGTGCCAGCAGTTACTCAAGCGAGTGGGGGCACTCGGCGTACGAGCAGTACTTC. It translates to CASSYSSEWGHSAYEQYF. The chain couples TRBV6-8 to TRBJ2-7, with D possibly being TRBD1 (6 bases). The germline V and J ends were trimmed by 0 bases and 4 bases, with 22 bases remaining between them. Germline V CDR1 and CDR2: MNHGY, SAAAGT. The CDR3 sequence is 18 residues long.